This T cell receptor (beta chain) stems from a study of blood T cells in healthy people across ages. The authors ran a second PCR of about 6 to 11 cycles using a sample-barcoded 5' primer and a J-beta primer mix. Each CDR3 protein gets one entry after TCRdb re-called the 5' RACE reads with MiXCR. This table has 1.5 million to 2 million distinct CDR3 sequences, 49% appearing once. The study isolated at least 6 million PBMCs from each sample. The total RNA that was extracted per sample amounted to at least 6 micrograms. CDR3 size: 16 residues. Germline V lookup: CDR1 DFQATT, CDR2 SNEGSKA (reference sequence).

The TCR originated in a woman in her thirties or forties in good health. Sequenced input: blood. The chain combines TRBV20-1 with TRBJ2-7; no definite D call. The end of the DNA aligns better with TRBJ2-5, so the J call may be wrong. The CDR3 bases are TGCAGTGCTAGAGATATGGCCCCGAGCCCAATAAAGACCCAGTACTTC. Protein: CSARDMAPSPIKTQYF.